This is a list of T cell receptor beta chains from one sample in a study of type 1 and type 2 diabetes patients. MiXCR, run by TCRdb on the multiplex PCR reads, gives a single entry per CDR3 protein. The sample contains more than 250,000 distinct CDR3 sequences, approximately 50% of which appear only once. The sequenced sample consisted of peripheral blood mononuclear cells (PBMCs). The receptors originated from a man younger than 35 with type 2 diabetes. Both conserved end residues are part of each CDR3. A D gene is named only where the DNA matches it firmly. The size field is filled for only some rows; it gives once, few, many or a size class.

cdr3_nt | cdr3_aa | j_call | v_call | clone_size | d_call
TGTGCCAGCAGTGATGCGGGGCAGGGAAGTTACAATGAGCAGTTCTTC | CASSDAGQGSYNEQFF | TRBJ2-1 | TRBV6-1 | - | -
TGTGCCAGCAGCCAGAGTCCTGCGGGACAGGGCCAATACTATGGCTACACCTTC | CASSQSPAGQGQYYGYTF | TRBJ1-2 | TRBV7-6 | - | TRBD1
TGTGCCAGCAGTCATCCCCCGACAGGTTTTAGGCGGGGGCAGTACTTC | CASSHPPTGFRRGQYF | TRBJ2-7 | TRBV12-3/TRBV12-4 | - | -
TGTGCCAGCAGCTTAAGAAACACCATATATTTT | CASSLRNTIYF | TRBJ1-3 | TRBV7-2 | - | -
TGTGCCATCAGGTCTCAGGCCCGCCCCGAGCAGTACTTC | CAIRSQARPEQYF | TRBJ2-7 | TRBV10-3 | - | -
TGTGCCAGCAGCTTAGTGACAGGGGGCCCCTATGGCTACACCTTC | CASSLVTGGPYGYTF | TRBJ1-2 | TRBV7-2 | - | TRBD1
TGTGCCACCAGCTTGGGGGAGGGGGACGAGCAGTACTTC | CATSLGEGDEQYF | TRBJ2-7 | TRBV15 | - | -
TGTGCCAGCAGTTACGATATGTCCGTTGGAGATACGCAGTATTTT | CASSYDMSVGDTQYF | TRBJ2-3 | TRBV6-6 | - | -
TGTGCCAGCAGCTTAACTGCCGGGGGTTTTAGCAATGAGCAGTTCTTC | CASSLTAGGFSNEQFF | TRBJ2-1 | TRBV11-2 | - | -
TGTGCCAGCAGCTTAGGACTAGTCGATACGCAGTATTTT | CASSLGLVDTQYF | TRBJ2-3 | TRBV7-3 | few | TRBD2
TGCGCCAGCAGCCAAGATGCACAGGACCTAGGGTCCGGGGAGCTGTTTTTT | CASSQDAQDLGSGELFF | TRBJ2-2 | TRBV4-1 | - | -
TGTGCCAGTAGTCTGAACGGACTAGCGCGCCAAGAGACCCAGTACTTC | CASSLNGLARQETQYF | TRBJ2-5 | TRBV19 | once | TRBD2
TGTGCCAGCAAGGGGGGCCGGGTCACCGGGGAGCTGTTTTTT | CASKGGRVTGELFF | TRBJ2-2 | TRBV27 | - | -
TGTGCCAGCGGCGCGACGTTCACCGGGGAGCTGTTTTTT | CASGATFTGELFF | TRBJ2-2 | TRBV30 | - | -
TGCGCCAGCAGCTTGGGGACAGAGGCCTACGAGCAGTACTTC | CASSLGTEAYEQYF | TRBJ2-7 | TRBV5-1 | - | -
TGTGCCAGCAGTGAGGACAATAATTCACCCCTCCACTTT | CASSEDNNSPLHF | TRBJ1-6 | TRBV6-4 | - | -
TGTGCCAGCAGCCTTAGGAACACTGAAGCTTTCTTT | CASSLRNTEAFF | TRBJ1-1 | TRBV28 | few | -
TGTGCCAGCAGCTCGCCCGGGGGCGGGACAGGGGTTTCACCCCTCCACTTT | CASSSPGGGTGVSPLHF | TRBJ1-6 | TRBV7-3 | - | TRBD1
TGTGCCAGCAGGAAGAGGGGTTTTGAGGGCTACACCTTC | CASRKRGFEGYTF | TRBJ1-2 | TRBV28 | - | -
TGTGCTAGTGGTTTGGTACTATACGAGCAGTACTTC | CASGLVLYEQYF | TRBJ2-7 | TRBV12-5 | few | -
TGCAGTGCTAGAGGGAGCGAGCACTACAATGAGCAGTTCTTC | CSARGSEHYNEQFF | TRBJ2-1 | TRBV20-1 | - | -
TGCAGTGCTAGCGACACGGGTACGCGGAGGGAGCAGTACTTC | CSASDTGTRREQYF | TRBJ2-7 | TRBV20-1 | - | -
TGCGCCAGCAGCCTAAACAGGATCCTCTATGGCTACACCTTC | CASSLNRILYGYTF | TRBJ1-2 | TRBV5-1 | few | -
TGCGCCAGCCGTTTCCTCGGGACACAACTTTACTTC | CASRFLGTQLYF | TRBJ2-7 | TRBV5-1 | - | -
TGTGCCAGCAGTTTTGTGGGGGCGCGGGTCAATGAGCAGTTCTTC | CASSFVGARVNEQFF | TRBJ2-1 | TRBV12-3/TRBV12-4 | - | -
TGTGCCAGCAGCCGAGACGCCCGGGACCGTTTCTACGAGCAGTACTTC | CASSRDARDRFYEQYF | TRBJ2-7 | TRBV2 | - | -
TGTGCCAGGAGCGGGAGGGTCGACAGGGACTTCGCTGAAGCTTTCTTT | CARSGRVDRDFAEAFF | TRBJ1-1 | TRBV19 | once | TRBD1
TGCGCCAGCAGGCAAGGGGTGAACTCCTACGAGCAGTACTTC | CASRQGVNSYEQYF | TRBJ2-7 | TRBV4-3 | few | -
TGTGACAGCAGCCGGACAGGGATAGCCTACGAGCAGTACTTC | CDSSRTGIAYEQYF | TRBJ2-7 | TRBV14 | once | TRBD1
TGCGCCAGCAGCTTGGATCAAAGTAGGACAGGGCAAGGATACGAGCAGTACTTC | CASSLDQSRTGQGYEQYF | TRBJ2-7 | TRBV5-1 | few | TRBD1
TGTGCCAGCAGCCCCTCCCGGATTGGACTCTATGGCTACACCTTC | CASSPSRIGLYGYTF | TRBJ1-2 | TRBV7-2 | once | -
TGTGCCAGCAGCGTGGGAGACCCACGCTCTGGGGCCAACGTCCTGACTTTC | CASSVGDPRSGANVLTF | TRBJ2-6 | TRBV9 | - | -
TGTGCCAGCAGCCTGGAAGGGCAGGGGGCTTCACCCCTCCACTTT | CASSLEGQGASPLHF | TRBJ1-6 | TRBV27 | few | TRBD1
TGTGCCAGCAGCCCGACGGTCCAGGGCACAGATACGCAGTATTTT | CASSPTVQGTDTQYF | TRBJ2-3 | TRBV9 | - | -
TGCGCCAGCAGCCAACGCTATTCACCCCTCCACTTT | CASSQRYSPLHF | TRBJ1-6 | TRBV4-1 | - | -
TGTGCCAGCAGCCAAGCGCGGGGTTACGAGCAGTACTTC | CASSQARGYEQYF | TRBJ2-7 | TRBV4-2 | - | -
TGTGCCAGCACACGGGGGGCGAGGGAGACCCAGTACTTC | CASTRGARETQYF | TRBJ2-5 | TRBV6-6 | few | -
TGTGCCAGCAGTAGGGGTCAGGACTATGGCTACACCTTC | CASSRGQDYGYTF | TRBJ1-2 | TRBV27 | - | -
TGTGCCTGGTCCTTAGACGGCAATCAGCCCCAGCATTTT | CAWSLDGNQPQHF | TRBJ1-5 | TRBV30 | - | -
TGTGCCAGCAGTGATTTAGCGGGGGGGCATGAGCAGTTCTTC | CASSDLAGGHEQFF | TRBJ2-1 | TRBV6-1 | few | TRBD2
TGTGCCAGCAGCTTAGCAGGGCTCCCCTACGAGCAGTACTTC | CASSLAGLPYEQYF | TRBJ2-7 | TRBV7-9 | few | -
TGTGCCATCACTAGGACAGAGAACACTGAAGCTTTCTTT | CAITRTENTEAFF | TRBJ1-1 | TRBV10-3 | few | -
TGTGCCAGCAGCGCGCCCCAACCCTCGACTAACTATCCCACAGATACGCAGTATTTT | CASSAPQPSTNYPTDTQYF | TRBJ2-3 | TRBV7-3 | once | -
TGCAGTGCTCTAAGCTCAGGGAAAGAGGAACAGCCCCAGCATTTT | CSALSSGKEEQPQHF | TRBJ1-5 | TRBV20-1 | - | -
TGTGCCAGCAGCTCACTGGGAACACAAGAGACCCAGTACTTC | CASSSLGTQETQYF | TRBJ2-5 | TRBV7-2 | - | -
TGCAGTGCTAAAATGCGGGGGGTGGACTATGAGCAGTTCTTC | CSAKMRGVDYEQFF | TRBJ2-1 | TRBV20-1 | - | TRBD2
TGTGCCAGCAGTGCCGACCCTACAGGAAAACTGTTTTTT | CASSADPTGKLFF | TRBJ1-4 | TRBV2 | many | -
TGCGCCAGCAGTGCGCATCCGGGACAGGGGGACAACCTCCACCCCTACGAGCAGTACTTC | CASSAHPGQGDNLHPYEQYF | TRBJ2-7 | TRBV10-2 | few | TRBD1
TGTGCCAGCAGCTTAAAGGGACAGGGCCGCTATGGCTACACCTTC | CASSLKGQGRYGYTF | TRBJ1-2 | TRBV7-8 | - | TRBD1
TGTGCCAGCAGCTCCGGGTACCTAACCTCCTACGAGCAGTACTTC | CASSSGYLTSYEQYF | TRBJ2-7 | TRBV14 | - | -
TGCAGTGCTAGATACGGGACAGCAACCTACGAGCAGTACTTC | CSARYGTATYEQYF | TRBJ2-7 | TRBV20-1 | few | TRBD1
TGTGCCAGCAGTTTGCGGGCAGGAGCGAACACTGAAGCTTTCTTT | CASSLRAGANTEAFF | TRBJ1-1 | TRBV27 | - | -